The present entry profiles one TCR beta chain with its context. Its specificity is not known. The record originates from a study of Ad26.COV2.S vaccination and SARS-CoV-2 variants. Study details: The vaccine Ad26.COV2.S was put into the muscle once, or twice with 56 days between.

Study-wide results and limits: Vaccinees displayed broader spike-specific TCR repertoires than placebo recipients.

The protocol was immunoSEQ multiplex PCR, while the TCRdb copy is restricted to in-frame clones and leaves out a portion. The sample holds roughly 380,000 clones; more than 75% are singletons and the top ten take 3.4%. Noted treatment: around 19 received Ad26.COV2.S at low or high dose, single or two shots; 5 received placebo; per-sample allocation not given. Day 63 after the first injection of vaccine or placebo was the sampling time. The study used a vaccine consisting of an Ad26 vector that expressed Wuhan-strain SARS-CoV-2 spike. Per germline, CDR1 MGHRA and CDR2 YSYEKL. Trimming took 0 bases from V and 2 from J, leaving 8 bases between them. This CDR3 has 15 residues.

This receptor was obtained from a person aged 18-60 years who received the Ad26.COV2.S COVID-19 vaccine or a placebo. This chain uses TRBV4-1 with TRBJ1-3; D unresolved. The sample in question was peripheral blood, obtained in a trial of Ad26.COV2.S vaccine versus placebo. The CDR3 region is CASSQDRTAGNTIYF. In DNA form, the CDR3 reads TGCGCCAGCAGCCAAGATAGGACCGCTGGAAACACCATATATTTT.